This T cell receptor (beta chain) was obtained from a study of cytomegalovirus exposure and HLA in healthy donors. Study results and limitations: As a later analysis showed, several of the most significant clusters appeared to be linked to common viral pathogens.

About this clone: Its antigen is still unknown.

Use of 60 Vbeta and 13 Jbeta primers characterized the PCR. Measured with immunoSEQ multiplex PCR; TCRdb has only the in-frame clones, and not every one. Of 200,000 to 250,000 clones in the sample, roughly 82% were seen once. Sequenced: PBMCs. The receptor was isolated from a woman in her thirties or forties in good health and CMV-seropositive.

DNA of the CDR3: TGTGCCAGCAGCAGGGTCGCAGGGGAGGAGACCCAGTACTTC. Protein sequence: CASSRVAGEETQYF. This chain connects TRBV21-1 to TRBJ2-5; no DNA check was done on the table's D call, TRBD1. TRBV21-1 is noted as a pseudogene. This CDR3 region has 14 residues.